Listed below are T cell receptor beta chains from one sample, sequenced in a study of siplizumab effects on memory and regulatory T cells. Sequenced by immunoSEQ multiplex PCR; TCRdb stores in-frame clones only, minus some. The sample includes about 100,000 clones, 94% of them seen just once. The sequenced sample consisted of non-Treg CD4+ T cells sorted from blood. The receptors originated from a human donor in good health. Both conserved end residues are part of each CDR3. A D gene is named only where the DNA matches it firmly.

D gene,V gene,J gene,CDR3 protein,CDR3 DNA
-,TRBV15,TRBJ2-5,CATSREREETQYF,TGTGCCACCAGCAGAGAACGGGAAGAGACCCAGTACTTC
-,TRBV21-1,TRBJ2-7,CASSKALLRDRGRGEQYF,TGTGCCAGCAGCAAAGCGCTACTCAGGGACAGGGGGCGAGGCGAGCAGTACTTC
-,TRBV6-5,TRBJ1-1,CASKGTMENTEAFF,TGTGCCAGCAAGGGTACAATGGAGAACACTGAAGCTTTCTTT
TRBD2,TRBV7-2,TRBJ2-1,CASSWGLASNEQFF,TGTGCCAGCAGTTGGGGACTAGCGAGCAATGAGCAGTTCTTC
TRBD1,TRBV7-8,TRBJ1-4,CASSQTGAGEKLFF,TGTGCCAGCAGCCAGACAGGGGCGGGTGAAAAACTGTTTTTT
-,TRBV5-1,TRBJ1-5,CASSLGENNQPQHF,TGCGCCAGCAGCTTGGGTGAGAACAATCAGCCCCAGCATTTT
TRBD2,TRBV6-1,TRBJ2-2,CALGSAGVATGELFF,TGTGCCCTAGGGTCGGCGGGAGTCGCCACCGGGGAGCTGTTTTTT
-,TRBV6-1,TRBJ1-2,CASTQSDGYTF,TGTGCCAGCACGCAGAGCGATGGCTACACCTTC
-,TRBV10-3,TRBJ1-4,CAISDPRGYNEKLFF,TGTGCCATCAGTGACCCCCGAGGGTATAATGAAAAACTGTTTTTT
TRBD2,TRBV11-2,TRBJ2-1,CASSLLSVSSGDYNEQFF,TGTGCCAGCAGCTTACTGTCAGTTTCTAGCGGGGATTACAATGAGCAGTTCTTC
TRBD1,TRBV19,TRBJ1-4,CASSVGTAKKLFF,TGTGCCAGTAGTGTCGGGACAGCTAAAAAACTGTTTTTT